This T cell receptor (beta chain) stems from a study of T-cell memory formation after mild COVID-19. General study findings and limits: Researchers report contracting CD4+ clones mostly in CM and EM, with CD8+ clones in EMRA. Among clones contracting day 15 to 85, CD4/CD8 was balanced, whereas later expanders leaned CD4+. Second-wave clones peaking on day 37 lacked confirmed SARS-CoV-2 specificity.

As regards this clonotype: Its antigen remains unknown.

Libraries for TCRalpha and TCRbeta carried sample barcodes and unique molecular identifiers via 5'RACE. TCRdb called the 5' RACE reads again in MiXCR, with one record for every CDR3 protein. The profile covers around 410,000 distinct CDR3 sequences, with 23% appearing a single time and 10% to 15% taken by the ten largest. Material: PBMCs or a T cell subset sorted from them (not recorded which). The sequence came from an adult woman who had mild COVID-19 (a few samples of this study predate the infection). Cell type and time point are not known.

Written as DNA, the CDR3 is TGTGCCAGTAGCTCACTAGCGGCACTCTACAATGAGCAGTTCTTC. Translated: CASSSLAALYNEQFF. V is TRBV19 and J is TRBJ2-1; TRBD2 aligns across 8 bases. Germline V gives CDR1 LNHDA, CDR2 SQIVND (reference sequence). The CDR3 sequence is 15 residues long. V trimming: 6 bases; J trimming: 3 bases; junction bases outside the gene matches: 7.